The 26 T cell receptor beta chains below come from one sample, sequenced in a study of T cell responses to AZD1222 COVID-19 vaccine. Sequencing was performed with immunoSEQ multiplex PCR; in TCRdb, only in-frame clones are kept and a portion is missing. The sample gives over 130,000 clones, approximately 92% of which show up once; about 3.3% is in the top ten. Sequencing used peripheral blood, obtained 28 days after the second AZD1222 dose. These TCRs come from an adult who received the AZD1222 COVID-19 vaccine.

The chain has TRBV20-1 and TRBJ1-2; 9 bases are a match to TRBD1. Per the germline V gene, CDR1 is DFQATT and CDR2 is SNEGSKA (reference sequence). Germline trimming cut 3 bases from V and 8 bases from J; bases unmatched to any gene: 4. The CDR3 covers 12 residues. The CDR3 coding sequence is TGCAGTGCTAGTCGGACAGGGGAAGGCTACACCTTC. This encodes CSASRTGEGYTF.

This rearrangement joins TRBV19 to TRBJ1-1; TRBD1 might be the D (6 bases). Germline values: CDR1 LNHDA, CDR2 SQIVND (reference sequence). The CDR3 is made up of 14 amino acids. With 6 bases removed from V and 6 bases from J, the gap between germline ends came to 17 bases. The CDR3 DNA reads TGTGCCAGTAGATCGGGGGCAGGTAGGCCTGAAGCTTTCTTT. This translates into CASRSGAGRPEAFF.

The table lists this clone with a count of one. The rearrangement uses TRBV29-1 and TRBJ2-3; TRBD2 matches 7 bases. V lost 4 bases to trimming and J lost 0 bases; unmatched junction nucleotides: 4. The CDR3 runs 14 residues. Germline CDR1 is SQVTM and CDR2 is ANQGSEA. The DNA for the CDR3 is TGCAGCGTTGGACTAGCAGCTAGCACAGATACGCAGTATTTT. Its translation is CSVGLAASTDTQYF.

Written as DNA, the CDR3 is TGCGCCAGCGCGGAGGGCAGCTCCTACGAGCAGTACTTC. Translated, it gives CASAEGSSYEQYF. V is TRBV5-1 and J is TRBJ2-7; D might be TRBD2 (6 bases). The germline CDR1 and CDR2 sequences are SGHRS and YFSETQ. The CDR3 contains 13 residues. The V and J ends lost 7 bases and 0 bases respectively, with 11 bases between them. The full variable domain, with the rest looked up from reference TRBV5-1 and TRBJ2-7, is KAGVTQTPRYLIKTRGQQVTLSCSPISGHRSVSWYQQTPGQGLQFLFEYFSETQRNKGNFPGRFSGRQFSNSRSEMNVSTLELGDSALYLCASAEGSSYEQYFGPGTRLTVT.

The chain's CDR3 is CASSLDKGNTIYF. The CDR3, as DNA: TGCGCCAGCAGCTTGGACAAAGGAAACACCATATATTTT. The rearrangement uses TRBV5-1 and TRBJ1-3; D is unclear. The ends were cut back, 0 bases at V and 4 bases at J, with 5 bases in the middle. The CDR3 totals 13 residues. Germline-derived CDR1 and CDR2 are SGHRS and YFSETQ.

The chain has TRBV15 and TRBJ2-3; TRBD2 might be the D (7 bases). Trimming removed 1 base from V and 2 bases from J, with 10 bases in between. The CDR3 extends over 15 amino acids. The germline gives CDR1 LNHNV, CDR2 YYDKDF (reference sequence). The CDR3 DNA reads TGTGCCACCAGCAGAGGTCGGGGGGCCACAGATACGCAGTATTTT. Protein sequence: CATSRGRGATDTQYF.

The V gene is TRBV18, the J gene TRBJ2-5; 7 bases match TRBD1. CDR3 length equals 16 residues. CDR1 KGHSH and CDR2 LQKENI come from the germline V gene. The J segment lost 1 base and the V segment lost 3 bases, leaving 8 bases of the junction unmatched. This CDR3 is CASSPGQQKIQETQYF. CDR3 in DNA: TGTGCCAGCTCACCGGGACAGCAAAAAATCCAAGAGACCCAGTACTTC.

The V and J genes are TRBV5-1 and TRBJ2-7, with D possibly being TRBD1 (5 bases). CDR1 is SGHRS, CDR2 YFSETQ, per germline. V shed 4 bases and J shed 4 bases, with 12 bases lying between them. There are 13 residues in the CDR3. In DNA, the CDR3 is TGCGCCAGCAGCATGGGGCCGGTATACGAGCAGTACTTC. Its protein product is CASSMGPVYEQYF.

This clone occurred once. CDR3 in DNA: TGCGCCAGCAGATCGACGGGGAGCACTGAAGCTTTCTTT. Its protein is CASRSTGSTEAFF. This sequence joins TRBV5-1 and TRBJ1-1, with D unresolved. This CDR3 comprises 13 residues. Trimming pared 5 bases from V and 4 bases from J, leaving 12 bases between. Germline CDR1 SGHRS, CDR2 YFSETQ.

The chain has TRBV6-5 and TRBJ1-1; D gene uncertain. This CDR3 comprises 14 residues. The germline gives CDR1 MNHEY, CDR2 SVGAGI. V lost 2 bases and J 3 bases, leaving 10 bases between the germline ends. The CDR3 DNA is TGTGCCAGCAGTTACAAGGGATGGTACACTGAAGCTTTCTTT. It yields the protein CASSYKGWYTEAFF.

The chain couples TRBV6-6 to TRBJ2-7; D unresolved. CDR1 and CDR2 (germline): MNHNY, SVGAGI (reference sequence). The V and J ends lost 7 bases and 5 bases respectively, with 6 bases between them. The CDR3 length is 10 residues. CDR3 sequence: CASTIHEQYF. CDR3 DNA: TGTGCCAGCACCATTCACGAGCAGTACTTC.

CDR3 in DNA: TGTGCCAGCAGCAAAGGGGGAAACACCATATATTTT. Protein product: CASSKGGNTIYF. This chain links TRBV7-9 with TRBJ1-3; D is undetermined. The V gene lost 5 bases and the J gene lost 4 bases, with 6 bases spanning the gap. Germline CDR1 reads SEHNR; CDR2 reads FQNEAQ (reference sequence). The CDR3 extends over 12 amino acids.

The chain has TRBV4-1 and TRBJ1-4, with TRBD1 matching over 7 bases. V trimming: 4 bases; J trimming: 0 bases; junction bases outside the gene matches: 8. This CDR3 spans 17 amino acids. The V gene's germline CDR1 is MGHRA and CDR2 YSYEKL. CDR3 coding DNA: TGCGCCAGCAGCCTACAGGGGACGAGAGCAACTAATGAAAAACTGTTTTTT. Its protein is CASSLQGTRATNEKLFF.

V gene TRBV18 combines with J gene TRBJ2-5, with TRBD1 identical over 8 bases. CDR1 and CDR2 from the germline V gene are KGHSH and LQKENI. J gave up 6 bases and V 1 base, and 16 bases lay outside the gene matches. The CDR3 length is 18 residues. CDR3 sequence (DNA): TGTGCCAGCTCACCACGGGACGGGCGACAGGGGCAAAGAAAGACCCAGTACTTC. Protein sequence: CASSPRDGRQGQRKTQYF.

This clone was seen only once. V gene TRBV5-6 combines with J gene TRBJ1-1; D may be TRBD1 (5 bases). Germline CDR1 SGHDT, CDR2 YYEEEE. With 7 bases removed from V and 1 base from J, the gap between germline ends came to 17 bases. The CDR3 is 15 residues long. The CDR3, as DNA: TGTGCCAGCCGGCTTTCGGGACTGCCGAACACTGAAGCTTTCTTT. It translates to CASRLSGLPNTEAFF.

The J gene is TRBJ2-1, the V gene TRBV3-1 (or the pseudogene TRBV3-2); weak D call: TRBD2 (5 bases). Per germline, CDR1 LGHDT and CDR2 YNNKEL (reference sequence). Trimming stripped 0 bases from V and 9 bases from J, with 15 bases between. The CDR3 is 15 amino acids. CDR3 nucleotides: TGTGCCAGCAGCCAAGATCTAATAGCGCGGAGTGAGCAGTTCTTC. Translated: CASSQDLIARSEQFF.

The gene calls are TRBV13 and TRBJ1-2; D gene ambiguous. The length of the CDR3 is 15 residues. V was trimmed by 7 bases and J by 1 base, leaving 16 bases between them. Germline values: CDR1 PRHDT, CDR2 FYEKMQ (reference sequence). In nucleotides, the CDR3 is TGTGCCAGCACCCTAGGCCCTACCGATAACTATGGCTACACCTTC. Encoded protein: CASTLGPTDNYGYTF.

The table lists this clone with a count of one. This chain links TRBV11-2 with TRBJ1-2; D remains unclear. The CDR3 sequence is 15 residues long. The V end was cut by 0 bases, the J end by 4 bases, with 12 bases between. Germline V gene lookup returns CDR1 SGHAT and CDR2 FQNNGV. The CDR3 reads CASSLDPSSPYGYTF. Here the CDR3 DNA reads TGTGCCAGCAGCTTAGATCCCTCCTCCCCCTATGGCTACACCTTC.

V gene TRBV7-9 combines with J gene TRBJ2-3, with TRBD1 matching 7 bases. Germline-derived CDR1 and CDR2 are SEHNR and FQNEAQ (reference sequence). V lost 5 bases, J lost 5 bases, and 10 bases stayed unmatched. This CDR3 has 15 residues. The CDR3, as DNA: TGTGCCAGCAGCCTAAGGACAGGTACACAAGATACGCAGTATTTT. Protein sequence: CASSLRTGTQDTQYF.

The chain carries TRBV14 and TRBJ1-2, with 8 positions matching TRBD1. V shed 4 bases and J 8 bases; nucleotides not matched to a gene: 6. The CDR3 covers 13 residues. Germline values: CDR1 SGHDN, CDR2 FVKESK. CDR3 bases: TGTGCCAGCAGCCTAGACAGGGGAGGAGGCTACACCTTC. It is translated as CASSLDRGGGYTF. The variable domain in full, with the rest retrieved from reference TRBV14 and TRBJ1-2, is EAGVTQFPSHSVIEKGQTVTLRCDPISGHDNLYWYRRVMGKEIKFLLHFVKESKQDESGMPNNRFLAERTGGTYSTLKVQPAELEDSGVYFCASSLDRGGGYTFGSGTRLTVV.

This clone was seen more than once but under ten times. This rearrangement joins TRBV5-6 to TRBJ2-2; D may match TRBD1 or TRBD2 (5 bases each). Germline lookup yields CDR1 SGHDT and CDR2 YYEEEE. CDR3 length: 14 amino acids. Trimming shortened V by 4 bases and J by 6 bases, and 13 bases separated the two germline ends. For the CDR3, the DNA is TGTGCCAGCAGCCCGGGACGGGCCGCCGGGGAGCTGTTTTTT. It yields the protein CASSPGRAAGELFF.

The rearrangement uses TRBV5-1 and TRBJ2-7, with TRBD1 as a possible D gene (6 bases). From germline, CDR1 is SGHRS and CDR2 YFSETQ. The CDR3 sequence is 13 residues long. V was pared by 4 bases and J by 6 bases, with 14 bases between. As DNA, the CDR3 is TGCGCCAGCAGCGCGACACAGGGAACCGAGCAGTACTTC. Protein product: CASSATQGTEQYF. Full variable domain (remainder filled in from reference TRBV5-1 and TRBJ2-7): KAGVTQTPRYLIKTRGQQVTLSCSPISGHRSVSWYQQTPGQGLQFLFEYFSETQRNKGNFPGRFSGRQFSNSRSEMNVSTLELGDSALYLCASSATQGTEQYFGPGTRLTVT.

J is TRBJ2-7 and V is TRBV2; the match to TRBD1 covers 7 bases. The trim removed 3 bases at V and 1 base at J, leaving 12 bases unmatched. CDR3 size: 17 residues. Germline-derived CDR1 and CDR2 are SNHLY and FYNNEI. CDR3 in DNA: TGTGCCAGCAGTGACCACTTAGACAGGGATGGTTCCTACGAGCAGTACTTC. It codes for CASSDHLDRDGSYEQYF.

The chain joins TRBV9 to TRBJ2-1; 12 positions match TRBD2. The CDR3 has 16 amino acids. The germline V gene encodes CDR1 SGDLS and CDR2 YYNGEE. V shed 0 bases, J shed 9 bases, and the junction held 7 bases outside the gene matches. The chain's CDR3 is CASSVAASGRAGEQFF. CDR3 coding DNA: TGTGCCAGCAGCGTAGCAGCTAGCGGGAGGGCGGGTGAGCAGTTCTTC.

Here the CDR3 DNA reads TGTGCCAGCACCTCCGTGGCAGGCCGGGGAGACACCATATATTTT. Protein sequence: CASTSVAGRGDTIYF. This chain connects TRBV6-5 to TRBJ1-3; D not resolved. V gave up 7 bases and J gave up 8 bases, with 21 bases separating them. CDR3 length: 15 residues. Germline CDR1 reads MNHEY; CDR2 reads SVGAGI.

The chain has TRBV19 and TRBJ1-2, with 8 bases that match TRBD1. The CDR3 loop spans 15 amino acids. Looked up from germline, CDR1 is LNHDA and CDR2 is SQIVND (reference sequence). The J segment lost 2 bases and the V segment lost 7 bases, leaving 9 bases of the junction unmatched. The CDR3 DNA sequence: TGTGCCAGTACCGTACAGGGGGGAGGAAACTATGGCTACACCTTC. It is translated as CASTVQGGGNYGYTF.